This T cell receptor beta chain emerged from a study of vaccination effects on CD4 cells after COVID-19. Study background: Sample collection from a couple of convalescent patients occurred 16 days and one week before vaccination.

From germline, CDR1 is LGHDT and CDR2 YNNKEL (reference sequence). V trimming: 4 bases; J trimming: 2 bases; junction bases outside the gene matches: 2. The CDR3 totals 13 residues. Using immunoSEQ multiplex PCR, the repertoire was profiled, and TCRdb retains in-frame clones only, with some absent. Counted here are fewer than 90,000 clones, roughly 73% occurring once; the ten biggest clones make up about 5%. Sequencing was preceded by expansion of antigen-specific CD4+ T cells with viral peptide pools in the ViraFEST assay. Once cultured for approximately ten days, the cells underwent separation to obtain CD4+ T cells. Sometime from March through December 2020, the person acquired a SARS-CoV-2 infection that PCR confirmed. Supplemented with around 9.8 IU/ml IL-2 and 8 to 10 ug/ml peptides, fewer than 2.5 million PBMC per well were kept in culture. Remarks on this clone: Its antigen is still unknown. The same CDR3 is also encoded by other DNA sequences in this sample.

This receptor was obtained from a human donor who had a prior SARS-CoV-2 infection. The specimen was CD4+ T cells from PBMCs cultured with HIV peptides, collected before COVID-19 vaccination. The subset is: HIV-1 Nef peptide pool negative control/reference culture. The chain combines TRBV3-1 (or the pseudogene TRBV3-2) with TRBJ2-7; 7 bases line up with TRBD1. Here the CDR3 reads CASSPTGTYEQYF. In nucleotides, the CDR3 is TGTGCCAGCAGCCCGACAGGGACCTACGAGCAGTACTTC.